This T cell receptor (beta chain) was obtained from a study of blood T cell repertoires in COVID-19. Some clones are missing from TCRdb's copy, which holds only in-frame ones; the method was immunoSEQ multiplex PCR. The sample shows more than 300,000 clones, about nine tenths of them seen only once. The germline V gene encodes CDR1 PRHDT and CDR2 FYEKMQ (reference sequence). The J segment lost 3 bases and the V segment lost 3 bases, leaving 13 bases of the junction unmatched. CDR3 length: 18 residues. The sequence derives from a woman aged 25 to 45 with COVID-19, enrolled during active disease. The specimen sequenced was peripheral blood. V is TRBV13 and J is TRBJ2-2; the match to TRBD1 covers 7 bases. CDR3 amino acids: CASSFGRQGIQDTGELFF. The CDR3 DNA reads as TGTGCCAGCAGCTTCGGCCGACAGGGCATCCAGGACACCGGGGAGCTGTTTTTT.